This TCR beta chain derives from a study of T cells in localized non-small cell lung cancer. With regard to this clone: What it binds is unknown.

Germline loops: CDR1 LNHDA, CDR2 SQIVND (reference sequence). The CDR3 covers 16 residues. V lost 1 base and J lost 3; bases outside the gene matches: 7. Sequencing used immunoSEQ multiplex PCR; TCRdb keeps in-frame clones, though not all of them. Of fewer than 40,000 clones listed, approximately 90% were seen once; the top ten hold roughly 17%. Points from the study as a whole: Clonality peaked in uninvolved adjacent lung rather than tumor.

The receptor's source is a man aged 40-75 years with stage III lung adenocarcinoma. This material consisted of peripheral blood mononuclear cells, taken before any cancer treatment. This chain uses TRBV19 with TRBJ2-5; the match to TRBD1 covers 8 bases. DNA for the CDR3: TGTGCCAGTAGTATAGGTTGGGACAGGATGGAAGAGACCCAGTACTTC. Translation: CASSIGWDRMEETQYF.